This paragraph reports one T cell receptor (beta chain). What it binds is unknown. This CDR3 comprises 14 residues. Trimming pared 0 bases from V and 7 bases from J, leaving 10 bases between. Germline V gene lookup returns CDR1 KGHSH and CDR2 LQKENI. This entry comes from a study of T cell responses to AZD1222 COVID-19 vaccine. Study results and caveats: Seropositive at baseline were only six AZD1222 recipients.

TCRdb keeps only in-frame clones here, not all; method: immunoSEQ multiplex PCR. Seen here are about 86,000 clones, 88% observed once, and the top ten hold 6.5% to 8.5%. This TCR derives from an adult who received the AZD1222 COVID-19 vaccine. The sample here was peripheral blood, taken 28 days after the second AZD1222 dose. The chain combines TRBV18 with TRBJ2-1; D is ambiguous. DNA of the CDR3: TGTGCCAGCTCACCACCGAATCGGCTGAATGAGCAGTTCTTC. Amino acid sequence: CASSPPNRLNEQFF.